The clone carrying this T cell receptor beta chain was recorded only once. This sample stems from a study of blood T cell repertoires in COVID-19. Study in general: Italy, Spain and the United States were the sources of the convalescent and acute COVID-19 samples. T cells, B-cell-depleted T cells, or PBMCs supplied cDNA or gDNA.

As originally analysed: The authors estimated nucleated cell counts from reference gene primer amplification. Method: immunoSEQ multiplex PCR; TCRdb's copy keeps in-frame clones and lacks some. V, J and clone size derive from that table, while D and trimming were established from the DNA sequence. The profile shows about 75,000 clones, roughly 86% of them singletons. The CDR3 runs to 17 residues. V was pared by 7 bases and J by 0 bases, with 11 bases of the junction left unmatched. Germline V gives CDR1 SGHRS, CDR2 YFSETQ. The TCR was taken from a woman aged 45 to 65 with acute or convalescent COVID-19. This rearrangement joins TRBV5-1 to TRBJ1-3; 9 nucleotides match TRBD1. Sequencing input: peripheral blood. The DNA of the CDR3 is TGCGCCAGCCGCTGGGGGCCGACAGGGGGCTCTGGAAACACCATATATTTT. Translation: CASRWGPTGGSGNTIYF.